The source of this T cell receptor beta chain is a study of CD8 T cells in ankylosing spondylitis. Overall study results and limits: A TCR beta motif of eight highly homologous variants appeared characteristic of ankylosing spondylitis blood. Peripheral blood held disease-linked clones only at relatively low frequency, and these were CD8+.

This clonotype was picked up many times. Its antigen remains unknown. CDR1 is MNHEY, CDR2 SVGEGT, per germline. Trimming removed 1 base at V and 1 base at J, with 7 bases between. This CDR3 has 14 amino acids. A quantitative 5'-RACE method, one with molecular barcodes, was used to make TCR beta libraries. A single record per CDR3 protein comes from TCRdb applying MiXCR to the 5' RACE reads. The sample includes around 490,000 distinct CDR3 sequences, about 5.2% seen only once; the top ten take 3.5%. Material for sequencing was blood, either unsorted or a sorted T cell fraction (not recorded which). The sequence was obtained from a male donor with ankylosing spondylitis. The V call is TRBV6-2 or TRBV6-3, the J call TRBJ1-1; D remains ambiguous. This chain's CDR3 is CASSYLMGNTEAFF. As DNA, the CDR3 is TGTGCCAGCAGTTACTTAATGGGGAACACTGAAGCTTTCTTT.